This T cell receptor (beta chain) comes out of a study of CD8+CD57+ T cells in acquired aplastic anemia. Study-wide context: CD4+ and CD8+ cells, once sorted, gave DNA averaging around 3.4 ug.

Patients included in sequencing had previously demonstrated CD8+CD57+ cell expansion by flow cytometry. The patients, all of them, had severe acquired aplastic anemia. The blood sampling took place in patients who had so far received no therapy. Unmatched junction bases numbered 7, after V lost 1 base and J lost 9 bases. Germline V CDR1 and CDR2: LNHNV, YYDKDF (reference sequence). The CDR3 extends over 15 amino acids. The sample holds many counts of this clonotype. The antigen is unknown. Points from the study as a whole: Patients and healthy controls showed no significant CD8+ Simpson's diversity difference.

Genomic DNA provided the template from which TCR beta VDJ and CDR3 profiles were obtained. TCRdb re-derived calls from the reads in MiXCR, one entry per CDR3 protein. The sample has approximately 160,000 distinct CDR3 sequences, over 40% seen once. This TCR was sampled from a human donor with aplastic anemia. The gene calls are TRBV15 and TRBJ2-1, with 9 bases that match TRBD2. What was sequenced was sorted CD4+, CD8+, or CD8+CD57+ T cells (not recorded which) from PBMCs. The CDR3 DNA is TGTGCCACCAGCAGAGGGGCGGGGGGGTCTCTTGAGCAGTTCTTC. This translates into CATSRGAGGSLEQFF.